The present entry profiles one T cell receptor beta chain with its context. Its antigen is not known. This specimen belongs to a study of cytomegalovirus exposure and HLA in healthy donors. Some clones are missing from TCRdb's copy, which holds only in-frame ones; the method was immunoSEQ multiplex PCR. The repertoire holds 65,000 to 80,000 clones, with roughly 95% as singletons. Germline-derived CDR1 and CDR2 are LNHDA and SQIVND (reference sequence). The V and J ends lost 7 bases and 4 bases respectively, with 14 bases between them. CDR3 length: 14 residues. Study conclusions and caveats: In the 90 to 150 validation repertoires, about 94% of cluster scores exceeded 0, per a later analysis. Cytomegalovirus-associated status was assigned to roughly 160 TCR beta chains.

The TCR comes from a woman aged 18-29 years in good health and CMV-seropositive. The J gene is TRBJ1-5, the V gene TRBV19, with D tentatively TRBD1 (6 bases). The sequenced material came from PBMCs. The CDR3 loop reads CASTTGHFNQPQHF. The CDR3 nucleotides read TGTGCCAGTACTACGGGACATTTTAATCAGCCCCAGCATTTT.